Reported below is one T cell receptor beta chain. Original methodology: Amplifying reference gene primers gave estimates of nucleated cell counts. Using immunoSEQ multiplex PCR, the repertoire was profiled, and TCRdb retains in-frame clones only, with some absent. V and J calls and clone size are copied from that table; D and trimming were computed from the DNA. This table has approximately 37,000 clones, around 85% appearing once. This entry comes from a study of blood T cell repertoires in COVID-19. Study at large: There were acute and convalescent COVID-19 samples, and they came from the United States, Italy and Spain.

Germline V lookup: CDR1 GTSNPN, CDR2 SVGIG (reference sequence). This CDR3 is 13 amino acids long. The germline V and J ends were trimmed by 0 bases and 2 bases, with 7 bases remaining between them. The sample consisted of peripheral blood. The receptor was derived from a man between 60 and 75 years old with active or convalescent COVID-19. J is TRBJ2-5 and V is TRBV30, with D hard to call. The CDR3: CAWSVRQQETQYF. The CDR3 DNA follows: TGTGCCTGGAGTGTACGACAACAAGAGACCCAGTACTTC.